A selection of T cell receptor beta chains follows, all from one sample in a study of control samples from healthy donors and cancer patients. TCRdb's table, derived via immunoSEQ multiplex PCR, lists solely in-frame clones and lacks some. Of fewer than 200,000 clones detected, over 90% appear once; the ten largest clones hold 1%. The sample consisted of blood. The receptors shown here come from a woman in her 30s in good health. Both conserved end residues are part of each CDR3. A D gene is named only where the DNA matches it firmly. Some rows mark clone size as missing; the rest say once, few, many or name a class of expanded clone.

TRBJ1-1,NA,TRBV4-1,NA,TGCGCCAGCAGCCCCCTAGGGCACGTTGAAGCTTTCTTT,CASSPLGHVEAFF
TRBJ2-6,few,TRBV5-4,NA,TGTGCCAGCAGCTGGGGTTATAGAGGGGCCAACGTCCTGACTTTC,CASSWGYRGANVLTF
TRBJ2-3,NA,TRBV7-8,NA,TGTGCCAGCAGCTTAAAGGGCAGAGGTCACACAGATACGCAGTATTTT,CASSLKGRGHTDTQYF
TRBJ2-1,NA,TRBV18,NA,TGTGCCAGCTTGACGAGCGGAGAGGGTGAGCAGTTCTTC,CASLTSGEGEQFF
TRBJ2-7,NA,TRBV12-3/TRBV12-4,NA,TGTGCCAGCAGCATCAGGGGTGAGCAGTACTTC,CASSIRGEQYF
TRBJ2-2,few,TRBV24-1,NA,TGTGCCACCCGCGGGAAGGGAGCCGGGGAGCTGTTTTTT,CATRGKGAGELFF
TRBJ2-3,NA,TRBV6-1,TRBD2,TGTGCCAGCAGTGAGCGGGGGGGAAGCACAGATACGCAGTATTTT,CASSERGGSTDTQYF
TRBJ1-6,NA,TRBV11-2,NA,TGTGCCAGCAGCTACCAGGGTCCTACGAATAATTCACCCCTCCACTTT,CASSYQGPTNNSPLHF
TRBJ2-3,NA,TRBV25-1,TRBD1,TGTGCCAGCAGTGGACAGGGGGCGAGCACAGATACGCAGTATTTT,CASSGQGASTDTQYF
TRBJ1-6,NA,TRBV28,NA,TGTGCCAGCAGTCCCCACATGACAGGTTACAATTCACCCCTCCACTTT,CASSPHMTGYNSPLHF
TRBJ2-7,NA,TRBV2,NA,TGTGCCAGCAGAAAAGAGGGGCCGGAGCAGTACTTC,CASRKEGPEQYF
TRBJ2-1,NA,TRBV7-9,NA,TGTGCCAGCAGCTTGACGGACTCCTACAATGAGCAGTTCTTC,CASSLTDSYNEQFF
TRBJ2-7,NA,TRBV28,TRBD1,TGTGCCAGCAGCGATGGGACAGGGATTACCTACGAGCAGTACTTC,CASSDGTGITYEQYF
TRBJ1-2,NA,TRBV5-1,TRBD1,TGCGCCAGCAGCACCGACAGGGGAGGCGATGGCTACACCTTC,CASSTDRGGDGYTF
TRBJ1-2,NA,TRBV10-3,NA,TGTGCCATCAACTCCCGGGACACCCCTAACTATGGCTACACCTTC,CAINSRDTPNYGYTF
TRBJ1-1,NA,TRBV19,NA,TGTGCCAGTAGACGTGGTAGCATGAACACTGAAGCTTTCTTT,CASRRGSMNTEAFF
TRBJ2-2,NA,TRBV10-2,NA,TGCGCCAGCAGTCGACAAAACACAGGGTCCGGGGAGCTGTTTTTT,CASSRQNTGSGELFF
TRBJ1-4,NA,TRBV10-2,NA,TGCGCCAGCAGTGATATGTCTTCAGGGGCTCGTGAAAAACTGTTTTTT,CASSDMSSGAREKLFF
TRBJ1-1,NA,TRBV29-1,NA,TGCAGCGTCCTGGCAGGTGGCACTGAAGCTTTCTTT,CSVLAGGTEAFF
TRBJ1-1,NA,TRBV11-2,NA,TGTGCCAGCAGCTCCCGCCGCGGCAATGAAGCTTTCTTT,CASSSRRGNEAFF
TRBJ1-1,NA,TRBV19,TRBD1,TGTGCCAGTAGTACAGGGGGCCGCTTATTCACTGAAGCTTTCTTT,CASSTGGRLFTEAFF
TRBJ1-4,NA,TRBV10-3,NA,TGTGCCATCAGTGGAGGGCCCGGTCATAATGAAAAACTGTTTTTT,CAISGGPGHNEKLFF
TRBJ2-3,NA,TRBV4-2,TRBD1,TGTGCCAGCAGCCGAAGGACAGGGATAGATACGCAGTATTTT,CASSRRTGIDTQYF
TRBJ2-1,NA,TRBV7-2,TRBD2,TGTGCCAGCAGCTTAGGTCCAGCGGGAGCCGTATACAATGAGCAGTTCTTC,CASSLGPAGAVYNEQFF
TRBJ1-1,NA,TRBV28,TRBD1,TGTGCCAGCAGTTCCTCTCAGGGGGTGACTGAAGCTTTCTTT,CASSSSQGVTEAFF
TRBJ1-5,NA,TRBV7-2,TRBD1,TGTGCCAGCAGCCCGGGACAGGGGCCATCGAATCAGCCCCAGCATTTT,CASSPGQGPSNQPQHF
TRBJ1-5,NA,TRBV10-3,TRBD1,TGTGCCATCAGGGGGACAGGGAATCAGCCCCAGCATTTT,CAIRGTGNQPQHF
TRBJ1-6,NA,TRBV3-1/TRBV3-2,NA,TGTGCCAGCAGCCAAGATACGCAATATAATTCACCCCTCCACTTT,CASSQDTQYNSPLHF
TRBJ1-1,NA,TRBV4-1,NA,TGCGCCAGCAGCCAAGAGGAGGGCTTGAACACTGAAGCTTTCTTT,CASSQEEGLNTEAFF
TRBJ1-1,NA,TRBV6-5,NA,TGTGCCAGCAGCGAGAACACTGAAGCTTTCTTT,CASSENTEAFF
TRBJ1-1,NA,TRBV12-3/TRBV12-4,NA,TGTGCCAGCAGTTTTCACCGGAAAACTGAAGCTTTCTTT,CASSFHRKTEAFF
TRBJ1-5,NA,TRBV3-1/TRBV3-2,TRBD1,TGTGCCAGCAGCCTGGGACAGCTCAATCAGCCCCAGCATTTT,CASSLGQLNQPQHF
TRBJ2-1,NA,TRBV19,NA,TGTGCCAGTAGGGCCGGGCAGCTGTACAATGAGCAGTTCTTC,CASRAGQLYNEQFF
TRBJ2-3,NA,TRBV5-4,NA,TGTGCCAGCAGTTTGGGGACAACTAGCACAGATACGCAGTATTTT,CASSLGTTSTDTQYF
TRBJ2-2,NA,TRBV9,NA,TGTGCCAGCAGCGTTTGGACCGAGGTAGTGGCCGGGGAGCTGTTTTTT,CASSVWTEVVAGELFF
TRBJ2-5,NA,TRBV29-1,NA,TGCAGCGTTTCCACAGACGGTAGACTAGAGACCCAGTACTTC,CSVSTDGRLETQYF
TRBJ2-3,NA,TRBV29-1,TRBD1,TGCAGCGCCCCGAGACAGGGAACAGATACGCAGTATTTT,CSAPRQGTDTQYF
TRBJ1-1,few,TRBV5-5,TRBD1,TGTGCCAGCAGCTTGGGCCGAAGGGGGCTAAACACTGAAGCTTTCTTT,CASSLGRRGLNTEAFF
TRBJ1-1,NA,TRBV5-1,TRBD1,TGCGCCAGCAGCTCGGGGACAGGGGGCACTGAAGCTTTCTTT,CASSSGTGGTEAFF
TRBJ1-3,NA,TRBV5-1,TRBD1,TGCGCCAGCAGCGTGACAGGGACTGGAAACACCATATATTTT,CASSVTGTGNTIYF
TRBJ1-2,NA,TRBV4-1,TRBD1,TGCGCCAGCAGCCGAGGGGGCGGACAGCTGCCCGACTATGGCTACACCTTC,CASSRGGGQLPDYGYTF